This T cell receptor (beta chain) is from a study of blood T cell repertoires in COVID-19. Study overall: Samples came from the United States, Italy and Spain, spanning acute and convalescent COVID-19. Sources were T cells, B-cell-depleted T cells, or PBMCs; the material itself was cDNA or gDNA.

Authors' data handling: Estimated nucleated cell counts came from reference gene primer amplification. TCRdb's table, derived via immunoSEQ multiplex PCR, lists solely in-frame clones and lacks some. V, J and clone size are those of that table, while D and trimming were read from the DNA. Of over 130,000 clones listed, about 87% are singletons. CDR1 is SGHRS, CDR2 YFSETQ, per germline. The CDR3 sequence is 14 residues long. V shed 4 bases, J shed 5 bases, and the junction held 5 bases outside the gene matches. Sequencing used peripheral blood. This clonotype originated in a human donor in a cohort sampled during active COVID-19. This chain uses TRBV5-1 with TRBJ2-7; 11 nucleotides align to TRBD1. CDR3 in amino acids: CASSPDRGLNEQYF. CDR3 bases: TGCGCCAGCAGCCCGGACAGGGGGCTCAACGAGCAGTACTTC. Together with reference TRBV5-1 and TRBJ2-7, the CDR3 gives the full variable domain: KAGVTQTPRYLIKTRGQQVTLSCSPISGHRSVSWYQQTPGQGLQFLFEYFSETQRNKGNFPGRFSGRQFSNSRSEMNVSTLELGDSALYLCASSPDRGLNEQYFGPGTRLTVT.